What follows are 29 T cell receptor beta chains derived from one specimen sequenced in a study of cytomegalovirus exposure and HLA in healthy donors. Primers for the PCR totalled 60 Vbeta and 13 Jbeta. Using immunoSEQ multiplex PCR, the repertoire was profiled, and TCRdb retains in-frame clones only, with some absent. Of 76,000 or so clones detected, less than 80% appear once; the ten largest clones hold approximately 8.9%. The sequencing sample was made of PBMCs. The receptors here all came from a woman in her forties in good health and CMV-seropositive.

The CDR3 DNA reads as TGTGCCAGCAGTGGTGGGGCGACAGGGTGGTATCAGCCCCAGCATTTT. Translation: CASSGGATGWYQPQHF. The chain employs TRBV28 and TRBJ1-5, with 7 bases identical to TRBD1. The ends lost 5 bases at V and 5 bases at J; junction bases unmatched: 12. The CDR3 is 16 residues long. Germline CDR1 is MDHEN and CDR2 is SYDVKM.

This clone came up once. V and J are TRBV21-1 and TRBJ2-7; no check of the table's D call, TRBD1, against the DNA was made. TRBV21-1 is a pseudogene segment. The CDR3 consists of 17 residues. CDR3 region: CASNISSPGHLSREQYF. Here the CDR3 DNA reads TGTGCCAGCAATATTTCGTCTCCGGGACACTTATCTCGCGAGCAGTACTTC.

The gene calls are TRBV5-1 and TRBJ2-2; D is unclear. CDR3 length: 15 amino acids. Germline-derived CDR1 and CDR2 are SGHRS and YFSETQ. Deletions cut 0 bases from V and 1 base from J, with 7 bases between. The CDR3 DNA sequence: TGCGCCAGCAGCTTGGGACATCAGAACACCGGGGAGCTGTTTTTT. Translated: CASSLGHQNTGELFF.

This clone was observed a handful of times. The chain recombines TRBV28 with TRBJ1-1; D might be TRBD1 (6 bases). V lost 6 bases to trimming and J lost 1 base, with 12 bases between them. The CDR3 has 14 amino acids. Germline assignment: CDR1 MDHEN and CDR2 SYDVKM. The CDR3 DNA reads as TGTGCCAGCAGGGACAGAACAACGAACACTGAAGCTTTCTTT. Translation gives CASRDRTTNTEAFF.

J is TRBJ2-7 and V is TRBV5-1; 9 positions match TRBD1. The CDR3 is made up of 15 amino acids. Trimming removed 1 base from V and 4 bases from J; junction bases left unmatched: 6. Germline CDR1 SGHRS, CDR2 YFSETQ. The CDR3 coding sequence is TGCGCCAGCAGCTTGAGTCCGACAGGGGGATACGAGCAGTACTTC. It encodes CASSLSPTGGYEQYF.

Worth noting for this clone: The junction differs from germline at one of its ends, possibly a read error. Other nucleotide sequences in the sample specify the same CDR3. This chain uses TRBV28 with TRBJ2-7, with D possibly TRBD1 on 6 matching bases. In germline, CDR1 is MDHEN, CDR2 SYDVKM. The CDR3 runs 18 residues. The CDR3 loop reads CASSLQGFPNPSSYEQYF. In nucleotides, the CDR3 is TGCGCCAGCAGCCTTCAGGGGTTCCCCAATCCGAGCTCCTACGAGCAGTACTTC.

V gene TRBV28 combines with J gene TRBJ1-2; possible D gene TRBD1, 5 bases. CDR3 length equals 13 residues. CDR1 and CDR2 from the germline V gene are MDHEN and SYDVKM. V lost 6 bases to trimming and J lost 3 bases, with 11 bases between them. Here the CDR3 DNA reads TGTGCCAGCAGCGTCAGGGTAGACTATGGCTACACCTTC. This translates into CASSVRVDYGYTF.

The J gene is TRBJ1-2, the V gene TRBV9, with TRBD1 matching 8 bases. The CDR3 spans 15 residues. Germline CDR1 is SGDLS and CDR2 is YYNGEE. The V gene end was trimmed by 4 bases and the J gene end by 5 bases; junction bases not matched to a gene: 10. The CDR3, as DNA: TGTGCCAGCAGCCCTCAGACAGGGGATATGTATGGCTACACCTTC. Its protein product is CASSPQTGDMYGYTF.

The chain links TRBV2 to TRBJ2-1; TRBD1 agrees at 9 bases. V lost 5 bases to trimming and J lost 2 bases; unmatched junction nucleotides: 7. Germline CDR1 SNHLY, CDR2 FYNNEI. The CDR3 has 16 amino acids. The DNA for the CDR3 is TGTGCCAGCAGTTACACCCGGGACAGGGCCTACAATGAGCAGTTCTTC. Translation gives CASSYTRDRAYNEQFF.

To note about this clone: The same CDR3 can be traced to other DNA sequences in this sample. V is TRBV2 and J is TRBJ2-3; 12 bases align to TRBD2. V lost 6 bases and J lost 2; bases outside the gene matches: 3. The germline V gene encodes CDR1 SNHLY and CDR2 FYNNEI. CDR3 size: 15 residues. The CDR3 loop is CASRRLAGVTDTQYF. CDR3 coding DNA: TGTGCCAGCAGGCGACTAGCGGGGGTCACAGATACGCAGTATTTT.

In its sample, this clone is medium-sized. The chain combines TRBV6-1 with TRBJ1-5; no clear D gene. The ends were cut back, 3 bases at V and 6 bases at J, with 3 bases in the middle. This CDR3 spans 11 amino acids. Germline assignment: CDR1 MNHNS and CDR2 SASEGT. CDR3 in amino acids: CASSDSQPQHF. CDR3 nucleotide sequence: TGTGCCAGCAGTGACAGTCAGCCCCAGCATTTT.

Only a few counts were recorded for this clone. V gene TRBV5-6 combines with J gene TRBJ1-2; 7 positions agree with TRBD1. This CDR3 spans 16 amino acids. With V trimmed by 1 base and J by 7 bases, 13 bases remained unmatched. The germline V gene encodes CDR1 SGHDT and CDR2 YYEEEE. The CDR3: CASSLPVIRDRGGYTF. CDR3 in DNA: TGTGCCAGCAGCTTGCCAGTTATCCGGGACAGAGGTGGCTACACCTTC. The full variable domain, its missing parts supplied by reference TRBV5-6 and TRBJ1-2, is DAGVTQSPTHLIKTRGQQVTLRCSPKSGHDTVSWYQQALGQGPQFIFQYYEEEERQRGNFPDRFSGHQFPNYSSELNVNALLLGDSALYLCASSLPVIRDRGGYTFGSGTRLTVV.

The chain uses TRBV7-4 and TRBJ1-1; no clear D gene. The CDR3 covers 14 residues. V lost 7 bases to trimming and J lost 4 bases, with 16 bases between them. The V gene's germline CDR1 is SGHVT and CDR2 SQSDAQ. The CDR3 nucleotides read TGTGCCAGCACCCGAGAGGAGCGCGGCACTGAAGCTTTCTTT. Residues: CASTREERGTEAFF. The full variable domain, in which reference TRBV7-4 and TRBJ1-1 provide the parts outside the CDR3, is GAGVSQSPRYKVAKRGRDVALRCDSISGHVTLYWYRQTLGQGSEVLTYSQSDAQRDKSGRPSGRFSAERPERSVSTLKIQRTEQGDSAVYLCASTREERGTEAFFGQGTRLTVV.

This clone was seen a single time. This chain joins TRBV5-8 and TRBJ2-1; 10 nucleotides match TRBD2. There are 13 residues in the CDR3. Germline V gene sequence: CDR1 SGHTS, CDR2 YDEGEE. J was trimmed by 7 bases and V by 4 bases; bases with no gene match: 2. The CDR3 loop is CASSVLAGNEQFF. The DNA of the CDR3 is TGTGCCAGCAGCGTACTAGCGGGGAATGAGCAGTTCTTC.

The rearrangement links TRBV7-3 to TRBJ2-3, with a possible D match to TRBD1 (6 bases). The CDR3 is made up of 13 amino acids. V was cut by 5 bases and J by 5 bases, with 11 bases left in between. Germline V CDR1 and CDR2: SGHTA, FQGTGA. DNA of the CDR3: TGTGCCAGCAGCACAGGGTATAGAGATACGCAGTATTTT. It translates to CASSTGYRDTQYF.

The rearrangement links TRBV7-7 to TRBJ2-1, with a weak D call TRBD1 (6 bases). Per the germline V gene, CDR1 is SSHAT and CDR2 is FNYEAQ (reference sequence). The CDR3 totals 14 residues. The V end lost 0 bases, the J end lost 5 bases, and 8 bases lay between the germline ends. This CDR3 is CASSLAGAHNEQFF. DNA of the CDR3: TGTGCCAGCAGCTTAGCGGGGGCCCACAATGAGCAGTTCTTC.

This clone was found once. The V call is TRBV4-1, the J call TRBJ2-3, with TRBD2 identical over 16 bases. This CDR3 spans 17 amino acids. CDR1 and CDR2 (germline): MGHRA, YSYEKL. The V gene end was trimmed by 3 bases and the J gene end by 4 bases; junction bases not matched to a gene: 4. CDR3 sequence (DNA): TGCGCCAGCAGCCAGACGGGGACTAGCGGGAGGGCAGATACGCAGTATTTT. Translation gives CASSQTGTSGRADTQYF.

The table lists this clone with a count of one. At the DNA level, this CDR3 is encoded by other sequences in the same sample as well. CDR3 bases: TGTGCCAGCAGCCCTTACGACAGGGACCCGAGTCGGCAGTACTTC. This encodes CASSPYDRDPSRQYF. V and J are TRBV4-2 and TRBJ2-7, with 7 positions matching TRBD1. CDR1 is LGHNA, CDR2 YNFKEQ, per germline. V shed 4 bases, J shed 9 bases, and the junction held 15 bases outside the gene matches. The CDR3 is made up of 15 amino acids.

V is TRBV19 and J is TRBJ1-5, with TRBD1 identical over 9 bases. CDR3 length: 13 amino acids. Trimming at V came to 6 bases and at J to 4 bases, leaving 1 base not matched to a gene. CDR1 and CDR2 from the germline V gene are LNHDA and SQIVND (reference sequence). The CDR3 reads CASSGTGNQPQHF. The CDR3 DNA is TGTGCCAGTAGCGGGACAGGGAATCAGCCCCAGCATTTT. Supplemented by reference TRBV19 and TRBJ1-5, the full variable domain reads DGGITQSPKYLFRKEGQNVTLSCEQNLNHDAMYWYRQDPGQGLRLIYYSQIVNDFQKGDIAEGYSVSREKKESFPLTVTSAQKNPTAFYLCASSGTGNQPQHFGDGTRLSIL.

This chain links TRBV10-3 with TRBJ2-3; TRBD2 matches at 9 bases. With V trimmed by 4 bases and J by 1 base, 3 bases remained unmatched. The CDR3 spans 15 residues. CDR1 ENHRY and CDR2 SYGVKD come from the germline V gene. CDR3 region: CAISGSGGRTDTQYF. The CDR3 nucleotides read TGTGCCATCAGTGGCAGCGGGGGGCGCACAGATACGCAGTATTTT.

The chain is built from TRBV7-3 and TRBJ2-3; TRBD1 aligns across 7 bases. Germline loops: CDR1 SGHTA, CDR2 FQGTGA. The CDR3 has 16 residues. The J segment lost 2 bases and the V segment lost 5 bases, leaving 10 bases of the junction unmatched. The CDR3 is CASSATGDSLTDTQYF. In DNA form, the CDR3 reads TGTGCCAGCAGCGCGACTGGGGACAGTCTCACAGATACGCAGTATTTT.

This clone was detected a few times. CDR3 region: CASSPPKGQGGTEAFF. CDR3 coding DNA: TGTGCCAGCTCACCACCGAAAGGACAGGGGGGGACTGAAGCTTTCTTT. V and J are TRBV18 and TRBJ1-1, with TRBD1 matching over 10 bases. Germline CDR1 and CDR2: KGHSH and LQKENI. The CDR3 extends over 16 amino acids. Germline trimming cut 0 bases from V and 5 bases from J; bases unmatched to any gene: 6.

CDR3 DNA sequence: TGTGCCAGCAGAAACCCAGTAGAGACCCAGTACTTC. Protein sequence: CASRNPVETQYF. The chain links TRBV28 to TRBJ2-5, with D unresolved. CDR3 length: 12 residues. Germline CDR1 is MDHEN and CDR2 is SYDVKM. Trimming pared 6 bases from V and 4 bases from J, leaving 9 bases between.

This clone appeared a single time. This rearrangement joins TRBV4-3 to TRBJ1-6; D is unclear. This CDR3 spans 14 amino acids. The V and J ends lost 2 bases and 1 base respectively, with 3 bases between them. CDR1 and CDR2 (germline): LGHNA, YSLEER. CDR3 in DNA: TGCGCCAGCAGCCAATTATCCTATAATTCACCCCTCCACTTT. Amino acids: CASSQLSYNSPLHF.

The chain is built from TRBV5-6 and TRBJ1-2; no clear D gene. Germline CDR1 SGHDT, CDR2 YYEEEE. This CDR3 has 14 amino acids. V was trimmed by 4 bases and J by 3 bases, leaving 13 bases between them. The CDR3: CASSAASGYYGYTF. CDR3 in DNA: TGTGCCAGCAGCGCCGCCAGCGGTTACTATGGCTACACCTTC.

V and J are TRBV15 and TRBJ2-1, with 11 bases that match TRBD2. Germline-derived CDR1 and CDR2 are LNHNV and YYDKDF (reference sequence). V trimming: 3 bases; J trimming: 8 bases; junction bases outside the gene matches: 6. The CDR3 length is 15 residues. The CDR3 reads CATSSTGLAGYEQFF. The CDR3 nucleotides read TGTGCCACCAGCAGCACAGGACTAGCGGGCTATGAGCAGTTCTTC.

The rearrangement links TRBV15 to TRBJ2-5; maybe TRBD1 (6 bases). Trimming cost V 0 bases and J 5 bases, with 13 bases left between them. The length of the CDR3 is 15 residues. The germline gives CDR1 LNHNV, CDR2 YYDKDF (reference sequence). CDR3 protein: CATSREGQKGETQYF. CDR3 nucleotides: TGTGCCACCAGCAGAGAAGGACAGAAGGGCGAGACCCAGTACTTC.

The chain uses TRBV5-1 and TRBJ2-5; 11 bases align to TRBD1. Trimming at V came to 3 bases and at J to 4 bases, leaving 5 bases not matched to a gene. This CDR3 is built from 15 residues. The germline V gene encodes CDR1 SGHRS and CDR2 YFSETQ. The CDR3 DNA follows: TGCGCCAGCAGCTCGAATGGACAGGGGGCAGAGACCCAGTACTTC. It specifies CASSSNGQGAETQYF.

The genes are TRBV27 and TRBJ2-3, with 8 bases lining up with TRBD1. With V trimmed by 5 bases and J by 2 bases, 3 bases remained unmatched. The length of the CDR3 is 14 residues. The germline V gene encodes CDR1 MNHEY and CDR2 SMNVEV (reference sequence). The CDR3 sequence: CASSPDRVTDTQYF. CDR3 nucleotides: TGTGCCAGCAGTCCGGACAGGGTCACAGATACGCAGTATTTT.